The next 23 T cell receptor beta chains were all read from a single sample in a study of OX40 agonist ivuxolimab in advanced cancers. The method was immunoSEQ multiplex PCR; TCRdb's version includes in-frame clones alone and lacks a portion of them. Of under 20,000 clones listed, roughly 85% are singletons. Material: CD4+ or CD8+ T cells sorted from blood, obtained in a trial of the OX40 agonist ivuxolimab. The receptors were gathered from an adult with an advanced solid tumor such as melanoma, head and neck, liver or kidney cancer.

The chain carries TRBV27 and TRBJ2-1, with TRBD1 as a possible D gene (6 bases). Trimming removed 3 bases at V and 6 bases at J, with 9 bases between. The CDR3 is made up of 13 amino acids. CDR1 MNHEY and CDR2 SMNVEV come from the germline V gene (reference sequence). The CDR3 region has the DNA TGTGCCAGCAGTTTGGCAGGGGTCAATGAGCAGTTCTTC. This gives the protein CASSLAGVNEQFF.

The genes are TRBV11-2 and TRBJ2-3, with D maybe TRBD2 (5 bases). This CDR3 contains 14 residues. V was trimmed by 1 base and J by 2 bases, leaving 7 bases between them. Germline V lookup: CDR1 SGHAT, CDR2 FQNNGV. CDR3 sequence reads: CASSLGRFTDTQYF. Here the CDR3 DNA reads TGTGCCAGCAGCTTAGGGAGGTTCACAGATACGCAGTATTTT.

This chain links TRBV19 with TRBJ1-5; possibly TRBD1 for D (5 bases). The CDR3 covers 16 residues. V lost 7 bases, J lost 0 bases, and 16 bases lay in between. Germline V lookup: CDR1 LNHDA, CDR2 SQIVND (reference sequence). CDR3 loop: CASKGTGHDSNQPQHF. CDR3 DNA: TGTGCCAGTAAGGGAACAGGTCATGATAGCAATCAGCCCCAGCATTTT.

This chain connects TRBV11-2 to TRBJ2-1; TRBD2 matches 9 bases. After removal of 7 bases from V and 4 bases from J, the junction contained 8 bases not matched to a gene. The CDR3 totals 15 residues. CDR1 and CDR2 from the germline V gene are SGHAT and FQNNGV. In DNA, the CDR3 is TGTGCCAGCATCAAGCGGGGGGCCCCTTACAATGAGCAGTTCTTC. Residues: CASIKRGAPYNEQFF.

The count of this clone is one. The chain carries TRBV25-1 and TRBJ1-3; TRBD1 might be the D (5 bases). The CDR3 runs to 14 residues. V shed 4 bases and J shed 0 bases, with 7 bases lying between them. Germline lookup yields CDR1 MGHDK and CDR2 SYGVNS. DNA of the CDR3: TGTGCCAGCAGTGCGGGGGGCTCTGGAAACACCATATATTTT. Translating gives CASSAGGSGNTIYF.

The gene calls are TRBV4-3 and TRBJ1-3; possibly TRBD1 for D (6 bases). V lost 0 bases and J lost 5, with 11 bases in between. Germline lookup yields CDR1 LGHNA and CDR2 YSLEER. This CDR3 region has 15 residues. The CDR3 coding sequence is TGCGCCAGCAGCCAAGACTCAGGGGCTAGAAACACCATATATTTT. Translated: CASSQDSGARNTIYF.

The rearrangement uses TRBV11-3 and TRBJ2-2; 10 bases are shared with TRBD2. The CDR3 is made up of 18 amino acids. V gave up 0 bases and J gave up 1 base; unmatched junction bases: 5. Looked up from germline, CDR1 is SGHNT and CDR2 is YENEEA. The CDR3 coding sequence is TGTGCCAGCAGCTTAGATCAGGGACTAGCGCTGAACACCGGGGAGCTGTTTTTT. It translates to CASSLDQGLALNTGELFF.

The V call is TRBV7-3, the J call TRBJ2-3; D not certain. V was cut by 5 bases and J by 6 bases, with 12 bases left in between. Germline V gene lookup returns CDR1 SGHTA and CDR2 FQGTGA. The CDR3 sequence is 13 residues long. The CDR3 loop reads CASSQTLFDTQYF. The CDR3 nucleotides read TGTGCCAGCAGCCAAACCTTGTTTGATACGCAGTATTTT.

The chain carries TRBV29-1 and TRBJ1-4, with D perhaps matching TRBD1 (6 bases). This CDR3 has 15 amino acids. In germline, CDR1 is SQVTM, CDR2 ANQGSEA. Trimming took 7 bases from V and 7 from J, leaving 22 bases between them. The CDR3 DNA is TGCAGCGCCTCCGGGACAAAAATCGGTGGTGAAAAACTGTTTTTT. Its translation is CSASGTKIGGEKLFF.

V usage is TRBV6-6 and J usage is TRBJ1-3; D is possibly TRBD1 (6 bases). Germline V gene sequence: CDR1 MNHNY, CDR2 SVGAGI (reference sequence). This CDR3 spans 14 amino acids. Trimming pared 5 bases from V and 3 bases from J, leaving 11 bases between. DNA for the CDR3: TGTGCCAGCAGTAGGGACAAGGGTGGAAACACCATATATTTT. Its translation is CASSRDKGGNTIYF.

The CDR3, as DNA: TGCAGCGTGGTGGACAGGGCTGGAAACACCATATATTTT. Translation: CSVVDRAGNTIYF. The gene calls are TRBV29-1 and TRBJ1-3, with 8 bases lining up with TRBD1. CDR1 is SQVTM and CDR2 is ANQGSEA in the germline V gene. The CDR3 consists of 13 residues. V lost 6 bases to trimming and J lost 2 bases; unmatched junction nucleotides: 3.

This rearrangement joins TRBV9 to TRBJ2-3; 9 bases map to TRBD1. J was trimmed by 3 bases and V by 1 base; bases with no gene match: 6. This CDR3 contains 16 residues. The germline gives CDR1 SGDLS, CDR2 YYNGEE. The CDR3 reads CASSVKTGGVTDTQYF. The CDR3 coding sequence is TGTGCCAGCAGCGTAAAGACAGGGGGAGTGACAGATACGCAGTATTTT.

The CDR3 sequence is CASSLKGGLYYEQYF. CDR3 nucleotides: TGTGCCAGCAGCTTGAAGGGGGGCCTCTACTACGAGCAGTACTTC. This chain joins TRBV5-4 and TRBJ2-7; D is possibly TRBD1 or TRBD2 (6 bases each). The CDR3 is 15 amino acids. In germline, CDR1 is SGHNT, CDR2 YYREEE (reference sequence). V lost 1 base and J lost 3, with 14 bases in between. Filled out from reference TRBV5-4 and TRBJ2-7, the complete variable domain reads ETGVTQSPTHLIKTRGQQVTLRCSSQSGHNTVSWYQQALGQGPQFIFQYYREEENGRGNFPPRFSGLQFPNYSSELNVNALELDDSALYLCASSLKGGLYYEQYFGPGTRLTVT.

The rearrangement links TRBV27 to TRBJ1-2; 8 nucleotides line up with TRBD1. J gave up 4 bases and V 8 bases, and 9 bases lay outside the gene matches. The CDR3 consists of 14 residues. Germline V gene sequence: CDR1 MNHEY, CDR2 SMNVEV (reference sequence). The CDR3 reads CASATHQGAYGYTF. Written as DNA, the CDR3 is TGTGCCAGCGCAACCCACCAGGGGGCCTATGGCTACACCTTC.

To note about this clone: The junction and the germline gene differ at one end; a read error may be behind it. Other DNA sequences of this sample code for an identical CDR3. V and J are TRBV5-1 and TRBJ1-1, with 8 nucleotides matching TRBD1. The CDR3 loop spans 13 amino acids. Germline V lookup: CDR1 SGHRS, CDR2 YFSETQ. CDR3 sequence (DNA): TGCGCTAGCAGCTTGGGACAGGCTGATGAAGCTTTCTTT. Amino acids: CASSLGQADEAFF.

The V gene is TRBV4-3, the J gene TRBJ2-3; 8 bases align to TRBD2. This CDR3 region has 16 residues. Germline V gene data show CDR1 as LGHNA and CDR2 as YSLEER. With V trimmed by 3 bases and J by 0 bases, 5 bases remained unmatched. This CDR3 is CASSHQLAESTDTQYF. CDR3 coding DNA: TGCGCCAGCAGCCACCAACTAGCGGAAAGCACAGATACGCAGTATTTT.

On this clone: The sample carries other DNA sequences with the same CDR3. The chain joins TRBV28 to TRBJ2-7; D not resolved. Trimming took 5 bases from V and 3 from J, leaving 8 bases between them. The V gene's germline CDR1 is MDHEN and CDR2 SYDVKM. This CDR3 has 12 amino acids. CDR3 sequence (DNA): TGTGCCAGCAGTGTCGGTGGCTACGAGCAGTACTTC. This translates into CASSVGGYEQYF.

The genes are TRBV27 and TRBJ2-1; D is ambiguous. Germline values: CDR1 MNHEY, CDR2 SMNVEV (reference sequence). With 4 bases removed from V and 1 base from J, the gap between germline ends came to 8 bases. The CDR3 runs 14 residues. CDR3 DNA: TGTGCCAGCAGTTGGTCCAGTTCCTACAATGAGCAGTTCTTC. Amino acid sequence: CASSWSSSYNEQFF.

The chain carries TRBV9 and TRBJ2-2; TRBD2 agrees at 8 bases. CDR1 SGDLS and CDR2 YYNGEE come from the germline V gene. The CDR3 has 17 residues. Trimming removed 4 bases from V and 2 bases from J; junction bases left unmatched: 10. The CDR3 loop is CASSRPTGGPNTGELFF. In DNA, the CDR3 is TGTGCCAGCAGCCGCCCGACGGGAGGGCCTAACACCGGGGAGCTGTTTTTT.

This rearrangement joins TRBV15 to TRBJ2-7; D not certain. Germline CDR1 and CDR2: LNHNV and YYDKDF (reference sequence). V dropped 5 bases and J dropped 3 bases, with 11 bases sitting between them. The CDR3 has 13 amino acids. The CDR3 loop reads CATSPRFLYEQYF. The CDR3 bases are TGTGCCACCAGCCCCCGGTTTCTCTACGAGCAGTACTTC. Complete variable domain (other parts from reference TRBV15 and TRBJ2-7): DAMVIQNPRYQVTQFGKPVTLSCSQTLNHNVMYWYQQKSSQAPKLLFHYYDKDFNNEADTPDNFQSRRPNTSFCFLDIRSPGLGDTAMYLCATSPRFLYEQYFGPGTRLTVT.

This chain connects TRBV6-1 to TRBJ2-1; 11 bases are shared with TRBD2. This CDR3 is built from 21 residues. The trim removed 1 base at V and 4 bases at J, leaving 18 bases unmatched. CDR1 is MNHNS, CDR2 SASEGT, per germline. The CDR3 here is CASSEEEGGTSGPLPYNEQFF. The CDR3 DNA follows: TGTGCCAGCAGTGAAGAAGAGGGCGGGACTAGCGGTCCACTACCATACAATGAGCAGTTCTTC.

This chain uses TRBV30 with TRBJ2-1, with D maybe TRBD2 (6 bases). Trimming removed 1 base at V and 4 bases at J, with 14 bases between. The CDR3 spans 15 residues. Per germline, CDR1 GTSNPN and CDR2 SVGIG (reference sequence). The CDR3 nucleotides read TGTGCCTGGAGTGCACTAGCTTCGGTTTACAATGAGCAGTTCTTC. This sequence encodes CAWSALASVYNEQFF.

The chain employs TRBV9 and TRBJ2-2; no firm D call. The CDR3 runs to 13 residues. V was shortened by 0 bases and J by 2 bases, with 2 bases between the two germline ends. CDR1 is SGDLS and CDR2 is YYNGEE in the germline V gene. The CDR3 protein is CASSVGNTGELFF. The CDR3 nucleotides are TGTGCCAGCAGCGTAGGTAACACCGGGGAGCTGTTTTTT. Filled out from reference TRBV9 and TRBJ2-2, the complete variable domain reads DSGVTQTPKHLITATGQRVTLRCSPRSGDLSVYWYQQSLDQGLQFLIQYYNGEERAKGNILERFSAQQFPDLHSELNLSSLELGDSALYFCASSVGNTGELFFGEGSRLTVL.